The 20 T cell receptor beta chains below were found in one sample sequenced in a study of blood T cell repertoires in COVID-19. Some clones are missing from TCRdb's copy, which holds only in-frame ones; the method was immunoSEQ multiplex PCR. The table lists around 180,000 clones, under 90% of them singletons, with approximately 12% in the top ten. The material sequenced was PBMCs or T cells enriched from blood (not recorded which). The receptors here all came from a man aged 50-59 years who had recovered from COVID-19.

This sequence joins TRBV6-5 and TRBJ1-1; D is ambiguous. The CDR3 has 15 amino acids. Germline V gene data show CDR1 as MNHEY and CDR2 as SVGAGI. V was clipped by 2 bases and J by 1 base, with 11 bases between them. CDR3 DNA: TGTGCCAGCAGTTACCTAGCACACAAGAACACTGAAGCTTTCTTT. Residues: CASSYLAHKNTEAFF.

There are a few counts of this clone. As DNA, the CDR3 is TGTGCCAGCAGCTTAGATTGGAGCCCGCAAGGAAACACCATATATTTT. It translates to CASSLDWSPQGNTIYF. The chain joins TRBV11-2 to TRBJ1-3; D uncertain. Trimming took 0 bases from V and 4 from J, leaving 13 bases between them. This CDR3 contains 16 residues. Germline CDR1 reads SGHAT; CDR2 reads FQNNGV.

This chain uses TRBV27 with TRBJ2-1; D remains unclear. Germline loops: CDR1 MNHEY, CDR2 SMNVEV (reference sequence). The CDR3 is 13 residues long. The V end was cut by 5 bases, the J end by 3 bases, with 8 bases between. Here the CDR3 DNA reads TGTGCCAGCAGTCCCCGACACTACAATGAGCAGTTCTTC. Translating gives CASSPRHYNEQFF.

The chain links TRBV7-9 to TRBJ2-2; no definite D call. With 1 base removed from V and 2 bases from J, the gap between germline ends came to 5 bases. CDR1 and CDR2 from the germline V gene are SEHNR and FQNEAQ (reference sequence). This CDR3 contains 14 residues. The CDR3 loop reads CASSLGSNTGELFF. The DNA of the CDR3 is TGTGCCAGCAGCTTAGGTTCAAACACCGGGGAGCTGTTTTTT.

The genes are TRBV3-1 (or the pseudogene TRBV3-2) and TRBJ1-3; 8 nucleotides line up with TRBD1. The V segment lost 1 base and the J segment 6 bases; nucleotides outside the gene matches: 8. CDR3 size: 16 residues. Per the germline V gene, CDR1 is LGHDT and CDR2 is YNNKEL (reference sequence). The CDR3 coding sequence is TGTGCCAGCAGCCAAGGCCCCAGGGGGCTCGAAAACACCATATATTTT. As protein: CASSQGPRGLENTIYF.

This clone came up a few times. The V and J genes are TRBV5-5 and TRBJ1-1; 8 nucleotides line up with TRBD1. This CDR3 has 14 residues. In germline, CDR1 is SGHKS, CDR2 YYEKEE (reference sequence). V lost 3 bases, J lost 4 bases, and 5 bases stayed unmatched. CDR3: CASSSPGGLTEAFF. The CDR3 DNA sequence: TGTGCCAGCAGCTCCCCAGGGGGCCTCACTGAAGCTTTCTTT.

The chain joins TRBV6-5 to TRBJ1-4; no definite D call. CDR1 and CDR2 (germline): MNHEY, SVGAGI. V shed 7 bases and J shed 6 bases, with 12 bases lying between them. CDR3 length: 13 amino acids. The CDR3 DNA sequence: TGTGCCAGCACCGGACTAGGCCATGAAAAACTGTTTTTT. Its translation is CASTGLGHEKLFF.

The V call is TRBV30, the J call TRBJ2-1; D not certain. This CDR3 contains 12 residues. Per germline, CDR1 GTSNPN and CDR2 SVGIG (reference sequence). The ends were cut back, 3 bases at V and 10 bases at J, with 13 bases in the middle. CDR3 in DNA: TGTGCCTGGAGAGACGGTCCGAGGGAGCAGTTCTTC. Translation gives CAWRDGPREQFF.

The gene calls are TRBV18 and TRBJ1-3, with a tentative D call TRBD1 (5 bases). The CDR3 runs to 14 residues. The ends were cut back, 3 bases at V and 0 bases at J, with 6 bases in the middle. Germline values: CDR1 KGHSH, CDR2 LQKENI. This CDR3 reads CASSPRGSGNTIYF. Written as DNA, the CDR3 is TGTGCCAGCTCACCTAGGGGCTCTGGAAACACCATATATTTT.

Written as DNA, the CDR3 is TGTGCCAGCTCGCCCGGGACAGAGGTGTATGGCTACACCTTC. Amino acid sequence: CASSPGTEVYGYTF. The chain carries TRBV18 and TRBJ1-2; 7 bases agree with TRBD1. Unmatched junction bases numbered 9, after V lost 6 bases and J lost 5 bases. Germline CDR1 is KGHSH and CDR2 is LQKENI. The CDR3 spans 14 residues.

J is TRBJ2-3 and V is TRBV7-3; D gene uncertain. The CDR3 is 14 residues long. The germline CDR1 and CDR2 sequences are SGHTA and FQGTGA. The V and J ends lost 5 bases and 5 bases respectively, with 14 bases between them. The CDR3 region is CASSTGSTGDTQYF. The CDR3 coding sequence is TGTGCCAGCAGCACCGGGTCAACGGGAGATACGCAGTATTTT.

CDR3 nucleotides: TGCGCCAGCAGTGAGTTTTACGGCACTGAAGCTTTCTTT. Translated, it gives CASSEFYGTEAFF. The chain is built from TRBV10-2 and TRBJ1-1, with D hard to call. V dropped 1 base and J dropped 4 bases, with 7 bases sitting between them. The CDR3 loop spans 13 amino acids. The germline CDR1 and CDR2 sequences are WSHSY and SAAADI.

J is TRBJ1-2 and V is TRBV13; no clear D gene. Germline V gene lookup returns CDR1 PRHDT and CDR2 FYEKMQ (reference sequence). The CDR3 runs 15 residues. The V end was cut by 3 bases, the J end by 2 bases, with 13 bases between. The DNA for the CDR3 is TGTGCCAGCAGCTTGGCCTGGGGAGGGAACTATGGCTACACCTTC. Translating gives CASSLAWGGNYGYTF.

This clone showed up just once. The genes are TRBV9 and TRBJ2-6; 9 bases map to TRBD1. V dropped 2 bases and J dropped 0; count of bases not matched to a gene: 9. This CDR3 has 19 residues. CDR1 SGDLS and CDR2 YYNGEE come from the germline V gene. CDR3 DNA sequence: TGTGCCAGCAGCGTTAGACCGGTGGACAGGGGCTCTGGGGCCAACGTCCTGACTTTC. Residues: CASSVRPVDRGSGANVLTF.

The V call is TRBV7-3, the J call TRBJ2-2; 7 positions agree with TRBD1. The CDR3 loop spans 15 amino acids. V dropped 5 bases and J dropped 6; count of bases not matched to a gene: 9. Germline V gene data show CDR1 as SGHTA and CDR2 as FQGTGA. The CDR3 region has the DNA TGTGCCAGCAGCCCTCACAGGGGTCCGGCCGGGGAGCTGTTTTTT. As protein: CASSPHRGPAGELFF.

In this sample, this clone turned up a few times. Additional DNA sequences in this sample encode the identical CDR3. This chain joins TRBV6-2 or TRBV6-3 and TRBJ1-2, with TRBD1 matching over 7 bases. CDR1 MNHEY and CDR2 SVGEGT come from the germline V gene. The CDR3 length is 15 residues. V was clipped by 4 bases and J by 2 bases; unmatched bases: 7. Here the CDR3 DNA reads TGTGCCAGCAGTTCACCGGACAGGCCCAACTATGGCTACACCTTC. Translating it yields CASSSPDRPNYGYTF.

The chain is built from TRBV9 and TRBJ1-5; TRBD1 might be the D (5 bases). Looked up from germline, CDR1 is SGDLS and CDR2 is YYNGEE. V dropped 2 bases and J dropped 6 bases, with 12 bases sitting between them. CDR3 length equals 14 residues. The CDR3 reads CASSVGGAGQPQHF. For the CDR3, the DNA is TGTGCCAGCAGCGTTGGAGGGGCGGGTCAGCCCCAGCATTTT.

This sequence joins TRBV9 and TRBJ2-2, with D possibly being TRBD2 (5 bases). The V end lost 4 bases, the J end lost 5 bases, and 12 bases lay between the germline ends. Germline V lookup: CDR1 SGDLS, CDR2 YYNGEE. The CDR3 runs 14 residues. DNA of the CDR3: TGTGCCAGCAGCTCCGCCGGAGGTACCGGGGAGCTGTTTTTT. This translates into CASSSAGGTGELFF.

The chain is built from TRBV7-8 and TRBJ1-1; D is possibly TRBD1 (6 bases). This CDR3 contains 13 residues. Germline V lookup: CDR1 SGHVS, CDR2 FQNEAQ. V shed 2 bases and J shed 11 bases, with 15 bases lying between them. The CDR3 region is CASSLREGGYAFF. The CDR3 DNA follows: TGTGCCAGCAGCTTAAGAGAGGGGGGGTACGCTTTCTTT. The whole variable domain, filled in from reference TRBV7-8 and TRBJ1-1, reads GAGVSQSPRYKVAKRGQDVALRCDPISGHVSLFWYQQALGQGPEFLTYFQNEAQLDKSGLPSDRFFAERPEGSVSTLKIQRTQQEDSAVYLCASSLREGGYAFFGQGTRLTVV.

The chain links TRBV3-1 (or the pseudogene TRBV3-2) to TRBJ1-2; 7 bases align to TRBD1. Losses at the gene ends were 4 bases for V and 2 bases for J; bases not matched to a gene: 7. Germline V gives CDR1 LGHDT, CDR2 YNNKEL (reference sequence). The CDR3 is made up of 15 amino acids. Here the CDR3 DNA reads TGTGCCAGCAGCCCGGCCGGGACAGTAAACTATGGCTACACCTTC. As protein: CASSPAGTVNYGYTF.